The clone carrying this T cell receptor (beta chain) was recorded a few times. No antigen is known for it. Produced via immunoSEQ multiplex PCR; TCRdb's table is partial and in-frame only. The table records roughly 660,000 clones, 90% of them present only once. This record comes from a study of shared clonotypes between healthy human individuals. As for the study in general: The donor group consisted of two women and three men, aged 18 to 49. Notes on the study in general: Generally, estimated richness proved larger in naive subsets than it did in memory subsets.

V was cut by 4 bases and J by 7 bases, with 10 bases left in between. CDR1 and CDR2 (germline): SNHLY, FYNNEI. The CDR3 consists of 13 residues. The rearrangement uses TRBV2 and TRBJ1-4; D gene uncertain. The source is a young man in good health. Some clones in this sample may be carry-over from other donors' samples. Sequenced material: memory CD8+ T cells from PBMCs. Subset specified: CD45RO+ cells pooled with CCR7-negative TemRA cells. CDR3 in DNA: TGTGCCAGCAGTGTATTCCCGCTTGAAAAACTGTTTTTT. It is translated as CASSVFPLEKLFF.